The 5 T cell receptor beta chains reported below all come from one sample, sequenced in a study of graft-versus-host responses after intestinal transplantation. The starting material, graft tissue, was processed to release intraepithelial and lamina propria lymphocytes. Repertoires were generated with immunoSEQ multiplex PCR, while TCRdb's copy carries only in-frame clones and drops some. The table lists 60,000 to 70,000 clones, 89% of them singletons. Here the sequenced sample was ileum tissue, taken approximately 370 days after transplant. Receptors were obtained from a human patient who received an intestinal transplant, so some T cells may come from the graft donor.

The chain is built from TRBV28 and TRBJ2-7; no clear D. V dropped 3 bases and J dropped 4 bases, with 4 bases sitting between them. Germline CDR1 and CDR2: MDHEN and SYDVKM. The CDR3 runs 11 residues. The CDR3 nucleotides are TGTGCCAGCAGTTTGGGTTACGAGCAGTACTTC. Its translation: CASSLGYEQYF.

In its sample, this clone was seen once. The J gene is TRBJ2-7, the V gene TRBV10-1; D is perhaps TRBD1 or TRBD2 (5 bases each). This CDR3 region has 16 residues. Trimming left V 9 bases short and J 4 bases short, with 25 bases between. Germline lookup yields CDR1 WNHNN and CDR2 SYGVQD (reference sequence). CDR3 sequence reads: CASPRGRVGARYEQYF. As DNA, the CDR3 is TGCGCCAGTCCGAGAGGAAGGGTCGGGGCTCGTTACGAGCAGTACTTC.

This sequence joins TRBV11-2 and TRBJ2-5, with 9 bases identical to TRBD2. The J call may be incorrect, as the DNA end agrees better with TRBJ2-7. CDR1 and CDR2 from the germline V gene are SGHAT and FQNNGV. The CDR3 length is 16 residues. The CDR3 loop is CASSLGGLATPYEQYF. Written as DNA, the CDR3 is TGTGCCAGCAGCTTAGGGGGACTAGCCACCCCATACGAGCAGTACTTC.

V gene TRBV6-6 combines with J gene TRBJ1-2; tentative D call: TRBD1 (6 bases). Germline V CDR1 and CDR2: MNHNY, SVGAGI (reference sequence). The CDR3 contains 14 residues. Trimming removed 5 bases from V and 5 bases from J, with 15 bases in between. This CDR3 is CASSPGGMGYGYTF. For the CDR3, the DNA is TGTGCCAGCAGTCCGGGGGGCATGGGATATGGCTACACCTTC.

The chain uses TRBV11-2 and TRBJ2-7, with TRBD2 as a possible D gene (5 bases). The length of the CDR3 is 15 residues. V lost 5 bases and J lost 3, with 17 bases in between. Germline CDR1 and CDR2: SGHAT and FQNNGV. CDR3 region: CASSAHPGSGYEQYF. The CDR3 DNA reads TGTGCCAGCAGCGCTCACCCGGGGAGTGGCTACGAGCAGTACTTC. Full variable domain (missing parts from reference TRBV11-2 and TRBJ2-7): EAGVAQSPRYKIIEKRQSVAFWCNPISGHATLYWYQQILGQGPKLLIQFQNNGVVDDSQLPKDRFSAERLKGVDSTLKIQPAKLEDSAVYLCASSAHPGSGYEQYFGPGTRLTVT.